The next 25 T cell receptor beta chains were all read from a single sample in a study of vaccination and CD4 T cells after COVID-19. No antigen is known for these receptors. Treatment denoted: roughly 10-day PBMC culture with coronavirus spike peptide pools or control peptides (ViraFEST assay). An Oncomine TCR Beta short-read assay was used to sequence the DNA from cultured CD4+ T cells. TCRdb itself ran the PCR reads through MiXCR, one entry per CDR3 protein. The sample records 9,500 to 14,000 distinct CDR3 sequences, roughly 50% being singletons. The sequenced sample consisted of CD4+ T cells from blood, cultured in vitro. The receptors derive from a human donor who had recovered from COVID-19.

This clonotype was counted between two and nine times. The chain carries TRBV2 and TRBJ2-7; maybe TRBD1 (5 bases). V gave up 6 bases and J gave up 6 bases, with 9 bases separating them. CDR1 and CDR2 from the germline V gene are SNHLY and FYNNEI. CDR3 length equals 11 residues. CDR3 coding DNA: TGTGCCAGCAGCAGGGTTGTCGAGCAGTACTTC. Translation: CASSRVVEQYF.

A single count supports this clonotype. The gene calls are TRBV7-2 and TRBJ2-3, with a tentative D call TRBD2 (5 bases). The V end lost 3 bases, the J end lost 5 bases, and 9 bases lay between the germline ends. Germline V gene data show CDR1 as SGHTA and CDR2 as FQGNSA. There are 13 residues in the CDR3. CDR3 region: CASSLTTQDTQYF. CDR3 coding DNA: TGTGCCAGCAGCTTGACTACTCAAGATACGCAGTATTTT.

CDR3 loop: CASSLGTANYGYTF. The CDR3 nucleotides are TGTGCCAGCAGCTTAGGCACCGCTAACTATGGCTACACCTTC. The rearrangement uses TRBV7-8 and TRBJ1-2; no clear D gene. CDR1 SGHVS and CDR2 FQNEAQ come from the germline V gene. Trimming pared 1 base from V and 0 bases from J, leaving 6 bases between. The CDR3 has 14 residues.

Points on this clonotype: The junction and the germline gene differ at one end; a read error may be behind it. This chain connects TRBV6-5 to TRBJ2-3; TRBD1 agrees at 8 bases. The CDR3 totals 16 residues. Looked up from germline, CDR1 is MNHEY and CDR2 is SVGAGI. For the CDR3, the DNA is TGTGCCGGCAGTTACTCTCGGACAGGGTTCTCAGATACGCAGTATTTT. It yields the protein CAGSYSRTGFSDTQYF.

V gene TRBV6-1 combines with J gene TRBJ2-3, with D hard to call. This CDR3 spans 14 amino acids. Germline assignment: CDR1 MNHNS and CDR2 SASEGT. V was pared by 5 bases and J by 0 bases, with 9 bases between. The CDR3 nucleotides read TGTGCCAGCAGTACCCCTTGGAGCACAGATACGCAGTATTTT. Translated, it gives CASSTPWSTDTQYF.

This chain joins TRBV5-1 and TRBJ2-7; 7 nucleotides align to TRBD1. Germline trimming cut 3 bases from V and 0 bases from J; bases unmatched to any gene: 15. This CDR3 is built from 18 residues. Germline CDR1 and CDR2: SGHRS and YFSETQ. The CDR3 DNA sequence: TGCGCCAGCAGCTACAGCCCGGACCCGGGACAGAACTCCTACGAGCAGTACTTC. This gives the protein CASSYSPDPGQNSYEQYF.

This sequence joins TRBV28 and TRBJ2-1; D might be TRBD1 (6 bases). Germline V gene data show CDR1 as MDHEN and CDR2 as SYDVKM. V gave up 3 bases and J gave up 9 bases, with 18 bases separating them. This CDR3 region has 15 residues. The CDR3 DNA follows: TGTGCCAGCAGTTTGGAAGGGATCGTAGGGGGTGAGCAGTTCTTC. Amino acid sequence: CASSLEGIVGGEQFF.

The chain joins TRBV19 to TRBJ2-3; TRBD2 agrees at 12 bases. The trim removed 4 bases at V and 7 bases at J, leaving 6 bases unmatched. The CDR3 totals 15 residues. Germline V lookup: CDR1 LNHDA, CDR2 SQIVND (reference sequence). The CDR3 nucleotides read TGTGCCAGTAGTACACCGACTAGCGGGAGACATACGCAGTATTTT. Its translation: CASSTPTSGRHTQYF.

The rearrangement uses TRBV5-4 and TRBJ2-5, with D possibly being TRBD1 (7 bases). Between the trimmed V and J ends, which lost 0 bases and 4 bases, there was a span of 10 bases. The CDR3 totals 14 residues. The germline V gene encodes CDR1 SGHNT and CDR2 YYREEE (reference sequence). CDR3 sequence: CASSLAGGLETQYF. CDR3 nucleotide sequence: TGTGCCAGCAGCTTGGCAGGGGGGCTAGAGACCCAGTACTTC.

This clonotype has more than one count but fewer than ten. This rearrangement joins TRBV7-9 to TRBJ2-7, with 16 bases fitting TRBD2. The CDR3 is 20 amino acids. V dropped 2 bases and J dropped 6; count of bases not matched to a gene: 16. Germline lookup yields CDR1 SEHNR and CDR2 FQNEAQ (reference sequence). CDR3 in amino acids: CASSLITGSGTSGRVAEQYF. The CDR3 DNA sequence: TGTGCCAGCAGCTTAATAACGGGGTCCGGGACTAGCGGGAGGGTAGCCGAGCAGTACTTC.

There are a few counts of this clonotype. The chain recombines TRBV24-1 with TRBJ2-3; D perhaps matches TRBD1 (5 bases). In germline, CDR1 is KGHDR, CDR2 SFDVKD. V was pared by 7 bases and J by 1 base, with 5 bases between. The CDR3 sequence is 12 residues long. CDR3 coding DNA: TGTGCCACCAGCAGGGGCACAGATACGCAGTATTTT. Translating gives CATSRGTDTQYF.

This clonotype is labeled medium-sized. The gene calls are TRBV6-1 and TRBJ1-6; D is possibly TRBD1 (6 bases). Trimming took 8 bases from V and 5 from J, leaving 19 bases between them. CDR3 length: 16 residues. Germline V gene lookup returns CDR1 MNHNS and CDR2 SASEGT. CDR3 protein: CASHFLRQADNSPLHF. The CDR3 DNA follows: TGTGCCAGCCACTTTCTAAGACAGGCCGATAATTCACCCCTCCACTTT.

This chain connects TRBV25-1 to TRBJ2-5; D may be TRBD1 or TRBD2 (5 bases each). The CDR3 is 15 residues long. V was cut by 4 bases and J by 4 bases, with 16 bases left in between. Germline V gene lookup returns CDR1 MGHDK and CDR2 SYGVNS. The CDR3 loop reads CASSAIETGRETQYF. In nucleotides, the CDR3 is TGTGCCAGCAGTGCAATAGAAACGGGACGAGAGACCCAGTACTTC.

V and J are TRBV28 and TRBJ1-4; the match to TRBD1 covers 10 bases. This CDR3 is 15 amino acids long. J lost 8 bases, V lost 6 bases, and 9 bases had no gene match. Looked up from germline, CDR1 is MDHEN and CDR2 is SYDVKM. This CDR3 reads CASSPQTGGKEKLFF. CDR3 bases: TGTGCCAGCAGCCCTCAGACAGGGGGCAAGGAAAAACTGTTTTTT.

The chain is built from TRBV30 and TRBJ1-2; D unclear. This CDR3 is built from 14 residues. Germline values: CDR1 GTSNPN, CDR2 SVGIG (reference sequence). The V gene lost 0 bases and the J gene lost 1 base, with 9 bases spanning the gap. CDR3 amino acids: CAWSVGSFNYGYTF. CDR3 in DNA: TGTGCCTGGAGTGTGGGCAGCTTTAACTATGGCTACACCTTC.

V and J are TRBV19 and TRBJ2-5, with D possibly TRBD1 on 5 matching bases. Trimming cost V 4 bases and J 5 bases, with 20 bases left between them. CDR1 is LNHDA and CDR2 is SQIVND in the germline V gene (reference sequence). This CDR3 comprises 16 residues. CDR3 sequence: CASSNPSGSGKETQYF. CDR3 sequence (DNA): TGTGCCAGTAGTAATCCCTCGGGCTCAGGGAAGGAGACCCAGTACTTC.

This clonotype has only one observation. This chain links TRBV6-5 with TRBJ2-7, with D unresolved. This CDR3 comprises 15 residues. With 2 bases removed from V and 5 bases from J, the gap between germline ends came to 16 bases. Germline V gives CDR1 MNHEY, CDR2 SVGAGI. CDR3 in amino acids: CASSYDGGSPHEQYF. CDR3 DNA: TGTGCCAGCAGTTACGATGGCGGATCCCCCCACGAGCAGTACTTC.

The V and J genes are TRBV15 and TRBJ2-5, with a tentative D call TRBD1 (6 bases). The CDR3 totals 13 residues. The germline V and J ends were trimmed by 4 bases and 4 bases, with 10 bases remaining between them. Germline assignment: CDR1 LNHNV and CDR2 YYDKDF (reference sequence). The CDR3 coding sequence is TGTGCCACCAGCACAGGGGAGAGAGAGACCCAGTACTTC. Its protein product is CATSTGERETQYF.

The chain links TRBV19 to TRBJ1-2, with D possibly TRBD1 on 5 matching bases. CDR1 LNHDA and CDR2 SQIVND come from the germline V gene (reference sequence). This CDR3 region has 13 residues. Trimming removed 3 bases from V and 2 bases from J, with 7 bases in between. The CDR3 here is CASSMRQNYGYTF. The CDR3 DNA reads TGTGCCAGTAGTATGAGACAGAACTATGGCTACACCTTC.

The chain couples TRBV20-1 to TRBJ2-4, with TRBD1 identical over 8 bases. From germline, CDR1 is DFQATT and CDR2 SNEGSKA (reference sequence). The CDR3 has 15 residues. After removal of 6 bases from V and 1 base from J, the junction contained 8 bases not matched to a gene. CDR3 sequence: CSARQGSSAKNIQYF. The CDR3 DNA reads TGCAGTGCACGACAGGGGAGTTCGGCCAAAAACATTCAGTACTTC.

The chain recombines TRBV7-2 with TRBJ2-5; 12 nucleotides match TRBD2. The CDR3 consists of 16 residues. The V gene end was trimmed by 1 base and the J gene end by 2 bases; junction bases not matched to a gene: 2. Germline V gene data show CDR1 as SGHTA and CDR2 as FQGNSA. The CDR3 nucleotides read TGTGCCAGCAGCTTAGTCGGGACTAGCGGGCAAGAGACCCAGTACTTC. Amino acid sequence: CASSLVGTSGQETQYF.

This chain links TRBV3-1 with TRBJ2-7, with D uncertain. Trimming cost V 1 base and J 1 base, with 5 bases left between them. CDR3 size: 13 residues. CDR1 is LGHDT and CDR2 is YNNKEL in the germline V gene (reference sequence). In DNA, the CDR3 is TGTGCCAGCAGCCAAGCACTTTCCTACGAGCAGTACTTC. As protein: CASSQALSYEQYF.

This clonotype was seen a few times. This rearrangement joins TRBV28 to TRBJ1-6, with a tentative D call TRBD1 (5 bases). Germline CDR1 MDHEN, CDR2 SYDVKM. The CDR3 has 14 residues. V was clipped by 3 bases and J by 5 bases, with 8 bases between them. The CDR3, as DNA: TGTGCCAGCAGTTTCGTCAGGGATAATTCACCCCTCCACTTT. It translates to CASSFVRDNSPLHF.

There are a few counts of this clonotype. The chain couples TRBV6-4 to TRBJ1-6, with 7 bases matching TRBD1. The CDR3 runs 17 residues. The V and J ends lost 0 bases and 0 bases, in that order; junction bases with no gene match: 2. CDR1 MRHNA and CDR2 SNTAGT come from the germline V gene. The CDR3 bases are TGTGCCAGCAGTGACTCGGACAGGAGCTCCTATAATTCACCCCTCCACTTT. Its protein is CASSDSDRSSYNSPLHF.

V usage is TRBV6-5 and J usage is TRBJ1-3, with D hard to call. CDR1 is MNHEY, CDR2 SVGAGI, per germline. Trimming took 0 bases from V and 2 from J, leaving 8 bases between them. This CDR3 contains 15 residues. CDR3 coding DNA: TGTGCCAGCAGTTACTCGGCAAGGACTGGAAACACCATATATTTT. Its translation: CASSYSARTGNTIYF.